The present T cell receptor (beta chain) was sequenced within a study of blood T cell repertoires in COVID-19. The data were produced by immunoSEQ multiplex PCR, yet TCRdb's version contains in-frame clones alone and is incomplete. The top ten clones hold 3.5% to 4.5% of a sample with 300,000 to 350,000 clones, 90% of them seen once. The TCR comes from a woman aged 18-29 years with acute COVID-19. Sequenced input: PBMCs or T cells enriched from blood (not recorded which).

CDR3 region: CASSLRFEPQHF. CDR3 sequence (DNA): TGTGCCAGCAGCTTGAGGTTTGAGCCCCAGCATTTT. The rearrangement links TRBV7-8 to TRBJ1-5, with no clear D. CDR3 length: 12 residues. The V end was cut by 3 bases, the J end by 8 bases, with 8 bases between. Germline-derived CDR1 and CDR2 are SGHVS and FQNEAQ.